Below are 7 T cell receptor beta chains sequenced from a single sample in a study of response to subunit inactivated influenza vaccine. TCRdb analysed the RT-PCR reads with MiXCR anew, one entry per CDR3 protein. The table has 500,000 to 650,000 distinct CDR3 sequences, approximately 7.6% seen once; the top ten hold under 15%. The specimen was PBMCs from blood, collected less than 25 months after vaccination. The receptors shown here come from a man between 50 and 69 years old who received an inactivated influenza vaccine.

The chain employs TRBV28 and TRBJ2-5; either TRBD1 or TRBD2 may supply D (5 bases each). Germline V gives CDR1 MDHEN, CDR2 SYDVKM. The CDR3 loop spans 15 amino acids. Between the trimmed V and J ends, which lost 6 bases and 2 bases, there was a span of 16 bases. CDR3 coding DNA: TGTGCCAGCAGCTTGGACCGGGACGGTCAAGAGACCCAGTACTTC. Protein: CASSLDRDGQETQYF.

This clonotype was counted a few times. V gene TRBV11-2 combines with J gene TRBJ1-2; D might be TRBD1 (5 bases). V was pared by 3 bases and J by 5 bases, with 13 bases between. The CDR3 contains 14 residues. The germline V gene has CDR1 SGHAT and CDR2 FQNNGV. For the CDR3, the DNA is TGTGCCAGCAGCTTCAGGGCGAAGGGATATGGCTACACCTTC. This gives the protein CASSFRAKGYGYTF. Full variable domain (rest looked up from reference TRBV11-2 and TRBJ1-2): EAGVAQSPRYKIIEKRQSVAFWCNPISGHATLYWYQQILGQGPKLLIQFQNNGVVDDSQLPKDRFSAERLKGVDSTLKIQPAKLEDSAVYLCASSFRAKGYGYTFGSGTRLTVV.

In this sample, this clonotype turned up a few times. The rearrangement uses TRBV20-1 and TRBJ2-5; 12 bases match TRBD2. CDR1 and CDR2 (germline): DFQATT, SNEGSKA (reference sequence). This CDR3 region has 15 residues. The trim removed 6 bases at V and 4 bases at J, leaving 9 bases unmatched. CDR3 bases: TGCAGTGCCACCAAGACTAGCGGGAGTCGAGAGACCCAGTACTTC. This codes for CSATKTSGSRETQYF.

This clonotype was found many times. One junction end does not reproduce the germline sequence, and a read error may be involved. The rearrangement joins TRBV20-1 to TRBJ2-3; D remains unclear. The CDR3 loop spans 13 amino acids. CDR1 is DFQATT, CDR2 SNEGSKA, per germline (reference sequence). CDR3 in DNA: TGCAGTGCCGATAAGAAGGGCACCGATACGCAGTATTTT. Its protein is CSADKKGTDTQYF.

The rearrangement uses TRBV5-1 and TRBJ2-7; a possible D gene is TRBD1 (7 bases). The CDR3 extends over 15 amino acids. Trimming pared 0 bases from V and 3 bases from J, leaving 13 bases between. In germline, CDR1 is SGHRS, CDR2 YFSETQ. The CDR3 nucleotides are TGCGCCAGCAGCTTGGACTCGGGGGACAGCTACGAGCAGTACTTC. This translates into CASSLDSGDSYEQYF. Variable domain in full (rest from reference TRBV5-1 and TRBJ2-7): KAGVTQTPRYLIKTRGQQVTLSCSPISGHRSVSWYQQTPGQGLQFLFEYFSETQRNKGNFPGRFSGRQFSNSRSEMNVSTLELGDSALYLCASSLDSGDSYEQYFGPGTRLTVT.

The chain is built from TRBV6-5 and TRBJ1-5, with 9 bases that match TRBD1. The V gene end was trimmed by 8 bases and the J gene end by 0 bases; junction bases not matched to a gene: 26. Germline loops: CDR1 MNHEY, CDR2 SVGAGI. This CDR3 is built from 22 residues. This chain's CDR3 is CASGNRGTGLISLAVSNQPQHF. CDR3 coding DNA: TGTGCCAGCGGGAATCGGGGGACAGGGCTAATCAGCCTGGCCGTTAGCAATCAGCCCCAGCATTTT.

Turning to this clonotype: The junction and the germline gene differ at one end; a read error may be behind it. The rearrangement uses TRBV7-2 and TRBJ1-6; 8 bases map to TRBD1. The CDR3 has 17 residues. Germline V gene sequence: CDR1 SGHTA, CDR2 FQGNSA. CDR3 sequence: CVSSSDIDRGLNSPLHF. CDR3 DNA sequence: TGTGTCAGCAGCTCGGATATAGACAGGGGACTGAATTCACCCCTCCACTTT. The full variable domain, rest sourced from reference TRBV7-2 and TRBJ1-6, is GAGVSQSPSNKVTEKGKDVELRCDPISGHTALYWYRQSLGQGLEFLIYFQGNSAPDKSGLPSDRFSAERTGGSVSTLTIQRTQQEDSAVYLCVSSSDIDRGLNSPLHFGNGTRLTVT.